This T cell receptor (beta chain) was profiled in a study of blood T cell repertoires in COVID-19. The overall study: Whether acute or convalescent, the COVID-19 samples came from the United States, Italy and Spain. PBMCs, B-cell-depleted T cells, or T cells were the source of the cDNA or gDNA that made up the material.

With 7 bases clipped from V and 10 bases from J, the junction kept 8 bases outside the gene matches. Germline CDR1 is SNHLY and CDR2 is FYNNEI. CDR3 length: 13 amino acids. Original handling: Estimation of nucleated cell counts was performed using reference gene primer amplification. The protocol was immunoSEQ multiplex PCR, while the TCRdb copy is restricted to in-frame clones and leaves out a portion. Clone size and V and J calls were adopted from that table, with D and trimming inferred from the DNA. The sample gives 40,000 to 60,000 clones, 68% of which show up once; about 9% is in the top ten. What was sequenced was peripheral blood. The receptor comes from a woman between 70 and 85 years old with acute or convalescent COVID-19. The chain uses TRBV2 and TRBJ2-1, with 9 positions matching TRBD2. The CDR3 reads CASKASGETEQFF. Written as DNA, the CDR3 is TGTGCCAGCAAAGCTAGCGGGGAAACCGAGCAGTTCTTC.